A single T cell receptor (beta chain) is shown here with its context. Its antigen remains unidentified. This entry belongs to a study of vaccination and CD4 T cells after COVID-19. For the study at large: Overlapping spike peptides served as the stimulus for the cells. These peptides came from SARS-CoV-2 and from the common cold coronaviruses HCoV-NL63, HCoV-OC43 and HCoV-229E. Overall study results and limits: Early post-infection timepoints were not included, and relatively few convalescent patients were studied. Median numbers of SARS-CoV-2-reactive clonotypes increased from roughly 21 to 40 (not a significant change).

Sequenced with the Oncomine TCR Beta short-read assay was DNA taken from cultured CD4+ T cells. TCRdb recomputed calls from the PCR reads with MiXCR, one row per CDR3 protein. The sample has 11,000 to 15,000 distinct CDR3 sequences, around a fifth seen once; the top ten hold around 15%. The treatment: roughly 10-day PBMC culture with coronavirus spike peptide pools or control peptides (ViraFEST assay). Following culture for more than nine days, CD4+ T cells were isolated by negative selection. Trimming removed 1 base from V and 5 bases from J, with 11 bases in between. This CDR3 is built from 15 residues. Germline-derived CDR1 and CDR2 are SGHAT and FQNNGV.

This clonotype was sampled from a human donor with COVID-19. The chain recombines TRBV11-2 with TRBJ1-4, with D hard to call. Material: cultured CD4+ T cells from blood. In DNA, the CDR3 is TGTGCCAGCAGCTTAGCCATTATACAGAATGAAAAACTGTTTTTT. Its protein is CASSLAIIQNEKLFF.